This T cell receptor (beta chain) was profiled in a study of OX40 agonist ivuxolimab in advanced cancers. Across the study: The patients received agonistic anti-OX40 (CD134) antibody ivuxolimab. Of the patients, three showed partial responses, one with hepatocellular carcinoma and two with cutaneous melanoma.

The protocol was immunoSEQ multiplex PCR, while the TCRdb copy is restricted to in-frame clones and leaves out a portion. The repertoire has roughly 61,000 clones, roughly 90% of them found once; the top ten carry approximately 23%. On cycle 4 day 1 and cycle 7 day 1, as well as at baseline, blood was sampled. The CDR3 is 12 amino acids. The germline V and J ends were trimmed by 3 bases and 7 bases, with 7 bases remaining between them. The germline V gene has CDR1 ENHRY and CDR2 SYGVKD. The material sequenced was CD4+ or CD8+ T cells sorted from blood, taken in a trial of the OX40 agonist ivuxolimab. This sequence originates from an adult with an advanced solid tumor such as melanoma, head and neck, liver or kidney cancer. The chain recombines TRBV10-3 with TRBJ1-5; D is unresolved. The CDR3 DNA is TGTGCCATCAGTGACTCGGAGCAGCCCCAGCATTTT. Its translation is CAISDSEQPQHF.